One sample yielded the 32 T cell receptor beta chains listed below, sequenced in a study of Graves' ophthalmopathy and Graves' hyperthyroidism. As the template, RNA transcripts were used to amplify TCR beta CDR3 regions. The first-round RT-PCR employed HTBI primers together with the Qiagen OneStep RT-PCR kit. A multiplex PCR was then performed as the second round. TCRdb used MiXCR to reprocess the multiplex PCR reads, holding one entry per CDR3 protein. The profile shows approximately 160,000 distinct CDR3 sequences, approximately 40% of them singletons. Sequencing was performed on peripheral blood. The receptor source for this set is a man younger than 45 with Graves' ophthalmopathy.

This clonotype showed up many times. This chain connects TRBV20-1 to TRBJ2-4; 7 nucleotides align to TRBD2. CDR1 and CDR2 from the germline V gene are DFQATT and SNEGSKA (reference sequence). The CDR3 loop spans 14 amino acids. V lost 4 bases to trimming and J lost 4 bases; unmatched junction nucleotides: 7. For the CDR3, the DNA is TGCAGTGCTACCCTACTAGCGTTAAAAAACATTCAGTACTTC. It specifies CSATLLALKNIQYF.

Ten or more counts support this clonotype. This sequence joins TRBV28 and TRBJ2-5; possibly TRBD1 or TRBD2 for D (5 bases each). This CDR3 is 13 amino acids long. CDR1 MDHEN and CDR2 SYDVKM come from the germline V gene. V was shortened by 8 bases and J by 1 base, with 11 bases between the two germline ends. The CDR3 region is CASGDGFQETQYF. CDR3 bases: TGTGCCAGCGGGGACGGTTTCCAAGAGACCCAGTACTTC. Drawing the rest from reference TRBV28 and TRBJ2-5, the complete variable domain is DVKVTQSSRYLVKRTGEKVFLECVQDMDHENMFWYRQDPGLGLRLIYFSYDVKMKEKGDIPEGYSVSREKKERFSLILESASTNQTSMYLCASGDGFQETQYFGPGTRLLVL.

This chain joins TRBV12-3 or TRBV12-4 and TRBJ1-3; 8 positions agree with TRBD1. The junction had 8 bases not matched to a gene; V was cut back by 7 bases and J by 3 bases. The CDR3 runs 15 residues. The CDR3 spells CASTKPDRVGNTIYF. The CDR3 nucleotides are TGTGCCAGCACCAAACCGGACAGGGTTGGAAACACCATATATTTT.

This rearrangement joins TRBV7-8 to TRBJ2-6, with D perhaps TRBD1 (5 bases). Germline CDR1 reads SGHVS; CDR2 reads FQNEAQ. There are 18 residues in the CDR3. The V end lost 3 bases, the J end lost 1 base, and 16 bases lay between the germline ends. CDR3 nucleotide sequence: TGTGCCAGCAGCTTTAACAGGCTAGGGTATTCTGGGGCCAACGTCCTGACTTTC. It yields the protein CASSFNRLGYSGANVLTF.

This clonotype has at least ten counts. The CDR3 sequence: CASSITGVAEAYEQYF. As DNA, the CDR3 is TGTGCCAGCAGTATCACAGGGGTAGCGGAGGCCTACGAGCAGTACTTC. V usage is TRBV28 and J usage is TRBJ2-7; TRBD1 might be the D (7 bases). The germline V and J ends were trimmed by 5 bases and 2 bases, with 19 bases remaining between them. The CDR3 contains 16 residues. Germline V lookup: CDR1 MDHEN, CDR2 SYDVKM.

This clonotype was seen more than once but under ten times. The V call is TRBV11-2, the J call TRBJ2-5; TRBD2 matches 9 bases. The ends lost 1 base at V and 0 bases at J; junction bases unmatched: 3. The CDR3 has 16 amino acids. Germline CDR1 SGHAT, CDR2 FQNNGV. The CDR3 here is CASSLASGTYQETQYF. CDR3 nucleotide sequence: TGTGCCAGCAGCTTAGCTAGCGGGACATACCAAGAGACCCAGTACTTC.

This sequence joins TRBV29-1 and TRBJ1-1, with D unclear. The CDR3 consists of 17 residues. Germline-derived CDR1 and CDR2 are SQVTM and ANQGSEA. With 6 bases removed from V and 0 bases from J, the gap between germline ends came to 23 bases. In DNA form, the CDR3 reads TGCAGCGTCCCCCGAGGCCTCGTTGGGGTCATGAACACTGAAGCTTTCTTT. This codes for CSVPRGLVGVMNTEAFF.

This clonotype was detected ten times or more. The rearrangement joins TRBV12-3 or TRBV12-4 to TRBJ2-5; D is ambiguous. Deletions cut 3 bases from V and 3 bases from J, with 8 bases between. This CDR3 spans 13 amino acids. CDR3 sequence (DNA): TGTGCCAGCAGTTTCTACAACGAAGAGACCCAGTACTTC. It specifies CASSFYNEETQYF.

The chain has TRBV19 and TRBJ1-1; D unclear. This CDR3 has 14 residues. Germline V CDR1 and CDR2: LNHDA, SQIVND (reference sequence). V gave up 6 bases and J gave up 1 base, with 12 bases separating them. The CDR3 DNA is TGTGCCAGTAGGGTCTTTGCTGGGAACACTGAAGCTTTCTTT. Protein product: CASRVFAGNTEAFF.

This clonotype was found many times. The V gene is TRBV19, the J gene TRBJ2-7, with D unresolved. Germline loops: CDR1 LNHDA, CDR2 SQIVND (reference sequence). CDR3 length: 15 amino acids. V was trimmed by 1 base and J by 1 base, leaving 11 bases between them. CDR3 in amino acids: CASSIGGDRSYEQYF. In DNA form, the CDR3 reads TGTGCCAGTAGTATAGGTGGGGATCGGTCCTACGAGCAGTACTTC.

The chain joins TRBV6-2 or TRBV6-3 to TRBJ1-2; no firm D call. The germline gives CDR1 MNHEY, CDR2 SVGEGT. The V end was cut by 5 bases, the J end by 6 bases, with 13 bases between. The CDR3 covers 13 residues. CDR3 region: CASSTVVFHGYTF. As DNA, the CDR3 is TGTGCCAGCAGTACCGTTGTGTTCCATGGCTACACCTTC.

This clonotype was observed at least ten times. This chain connects TRBV30 to TRBJ2-7; 7 bases are a match to TRBD2. This CDR3 is 14 amino acids long. Germline-derived CDR1 and CDR2 are GTSNPN and SVGIG (reference sequence). V lost 5 bases and J lost 4; bases outside the gene matches: 11. The CDR3 DNA follows: TGTGCCTGGGAGGAGGGCGGGAGTCTTTACGAGCAGTACTTC. Protein product: CAWEEGGSLYEQYF.

The V and J genes are TRBV6-1 and TRBJ1-3, with D possibly TRBD1 on 6 matching bases. The CDR3 is made up of 16 amino acids. The germline V and J ends were trimmed by 2 bases and 4 bases, with 15 bases remaining between them. Germline V CDR1 and CDR2: MNHNS, SASEGT. The CDR3, as DNA: TGTGCCAGCAGTGAAAGTCTGGGAGACAGGGGAAACACCATATATTTT. Its protein product is CASSESLGDRGNTIYF.

In its sample, this clonotype was seen many times. The chain links TRBV28 to TRBJ2-7; 8 bases are a match to TRBD1. The CDR3 runs to 15 residues. Germline V gives CDR1 MDHEN, CDR2 SYDVKM. The V gene end was trimmed by 2 bases and the J gene end by 3 bases; junction bases not matched to a gene: 6. CDR3 loop: CASSLGGTGYYEQYF. The CDR3 nucleotides read TGTGCCAGCAGTTTAGGGGGGACAGGCTACTACGAGCAGTACTTC.

This clonotype was detected many times. The rearrangement links TRBV27 to TRBJ2-7; 9 bases line up with TRBD2. V dropped 8 bases and J dropped 2; count of bases not matched to a gene: 1. Germline CDR1 is MNHEY and CDR2 is SMNVEV (reference sequence). This CDR3 comprises 12 residues. CDR3 residues: CASAGGAYEQYF. The CDR3 coding sequence is TGTGCCAGCGCGGGAGGGGCCTACGAGCAGTACTTC.

This clonotype was seen repeatedly, ten times or more. This chain links TRBV12-3 or TRBV12-4 with TRBJ2-7, with 14 bases fitting TRBD2. V was clipped by 6 bases and J by 7 bases; unmatched bases: 11. CDR3 length: 16 amino acids. The CDR3: CASRDGTSGSFVEQYF. CDR3 bases: TGTGCCAGCAGAGACGGGACTAGCGGGAGCTTTGTAGAGCAGTACTTC.

This clonotype was recorded a few times. The V gene is TRBV12-3 or TRBV12-4, the J gene TRBJ2-7; possible D gene TRBD1, 6 bases. The V end was cut by 4 bases, the J end by 6 bases, with 16 bases between. The CDR3 totals 14 residues. CDR3 protein: CASSSPSTGTEQYF. The CDR3 nucleotides are TGTGCCAGCAGTTCCCCCTCGACAGGCACCGAGCAGTACTTC.

This clonotype was recorded at least ten times. The chain joins TRBV12-3 or TRBV12-4 to TRBJ2-7, with TRBD1 matching 8 bases. Trimming took 6 bases from V and 6 from J; bases not matched to a gene: 1. The CDR3 runs 11 residues. CDR3 sequence: CASRTGGEQYF. The CDR3 DNA reads as TGTGCCAGCAGAACAGGGGGCGAGCAGTACTTC.

This clonotype occurred once. The chain carries TRBV7-6 and TRBJ2-2; 7 positions match TRBD1. J lost 4 bases, V lost 5 bases, and 7 bases had no gene match. Germline values: CDR1 SGHVS, CDR2 FNYEAQ. This CDR3 is 15 amino acids long. For the CDR3, the DNA is TGTGCCAGCAGCCTGGGGACAGCAAGCACCGGGGAGCTGTTTTTT. It translates to CASSLGTASTGELFF.

Many counts were recorded for this clonotype. The rearrangement joins TRBV28 to TRBJ1-2; D unresolved. This CDR3 region has 11 residues. In germline, CDR1 is MDHEN, CDR2 SYDVKM. Trimming stripped 4 bases from V and 7 bases from J, with 7 bases between. The CDR3 loop reads CASSSSSGYTF. CDR3 coding DNA: TGTGCCAGCAGTTCTAGTTCTGGCTACACCTTC.

V and J are TRBV12-3 or TRBV12-4 and TRBJ1-1; D not certain. This CDR3 comprises 14 residues. V dropped 3 bases and J dropped 4 bases, with 12 bases sitting between them. CDR3 loop: CASSFVGMGTEAFF. DNA for the CDR3: TGTGCCAGCAGTTTCGTCGGAATGGGCACTGAAGCTTTCTTT.

This clonotype was recorded many times. The chain uses TRBV12-3 or TRBV12-4 and TRBJ2-7, with a possible D match to TRBD1 (5 bases). The CDR3 loop spans 12 amino acids. Trimming took off 3 bases at V and 3 bases at J, with 6 bases between the two ends. The CDR3, as DNA: TGTGCCAGCAGTTTCGGACACTACGAGCAGTACTTC. Its translation is CASSFGHYEQYF.

This sequence joins TRBV7-2 and TRBJ2-7; TRBD2 might be the D (6 bases). This CDR3 contains 14 residues. Germline CDR1 is SGHTA and CDR2 is FQGNSA. V lost 5 bases to trimming and J lost 1 base, with 12 bases between them. The CDR3 region has the DNA TGTGCCAGCAGCGAGGGACTGACTTCCTACGAGCAGTACTTC. Its protein product is CASSEGLTSYEQYF.

This clonotype was counted ten times or more. The chain couples TRBV6-1 to TRBJ2-7, with 7 bases aligning to TRBD1. Trimming took 0 bases from V and 5 from J; bases not matched to a gene: 10. CDR1 MNHNS and CDR2 SASEGT come from the germline V gene. The CDR3 covers 16 residues. CDR3 loop: CASSEALGDRAHEQYF. The CDR3 DNA is TGTGCCAGCAGTGAAGCGCTAGGAGACAGGGCCCACGAGCAGTACTTC.

DNA of the CDR3: TGTGCCAGCAGCAAGACAGGGATCGGCATTCAGTACTTC. It is translated as CASSKTGIGIQYF. The chain couples TRBV7-3 to TRBJ2-4, with 7 bases lining up with TRBD1. This CDR3 has 13 amino acids. V shed 5 bases and J 9 bases; nucleotides not matched to a gene: 7. Germline V gene sequence: CDR1 SGHTA, CDR2 FQGTGA.

This clonotype was observed at least ten times. This chain connects TRBV25-1 to TRBJ2-5; D uncertain. The CDR3 covers 13 residues. The germline V and J ends were trimmed by 6 bases and 5 bases, with 13 bases remaining between them. Per germline, CDR1 MGHDK and CDR2 SYGVNS. Here the CDR3 reads CASSLRAMETQYF. Written as DNA, the CDR3 is TGTGCCAGCAGCCTCCGGGCTATGGAGACCCAGTACTTC.

CDR3 coding DNA: TGTGCCAGCAGCTCGGGACAGCTTCCCTATGGCTACACCTTC. Translation gives CASSSGQLPYGYTF. The V and J genes are TRBV7-2 and TRBJ1-2; TRBD1 matches at 7 bases. Germline V gives CDR1 SGHTA, CDR2 FQGNSA. Trimming took 4 bases from V and 4 from J; bases not matched to a gene: 6. The CDR3 loop spans 14 amino acids.

The chain is built from TRBV28 and TRBJ1-5; D not resolved. V was cut by 2 bases and J by 6 bases, with 11 bases left in between. The CDR3 totals 14 residues. Germline V gene data show CDR1 as MDHEN and CDR2 as SYDVKM. This chain's CDR3 is CASSLEDEGQPQHF. The CDR3 nucleotides are TGTGCCAGCAGTTTAGAGGATGAAGGTCAGCCCCAGCATTTT.

This clonotype was detected ten times or more. This chain links TRBV28 with TRBJ2-7; D ambiguous. Germline lookup yields CDR1 MDHEN and CDR2 SYDVKM. CDR3 length: 15 residues. The V end lost 3 bases, the J end lost 3 bases, and 15 bases lay between the germline ends. CDR3 residues: CASSLGDEAGYEQYF. For the CDR3, the DNA is TGTGCCAGCAGTTTGGGCGACGAGGCTGGCTACGAGCAGTACTTC.

This clonotype was recorded at least ten times. The rearrangement uses TRBV19 and TRBJ2-5; TRBD2 is a possible D gene (6 bases). CDR3 length: 13 residues. V was trimmed by 10 bases and J by 5 bases, leaving 17 bases between them. Germline V gene data show CDR1 as LNHDA and CDR2 as SQIVND (reference sequence). The CDR3 region is CATRTGTGETQYF. In nucleotides, the CDR3 is TGTGCCACCAGAACCGGGACTGGGGAGACCCAGTACTTC.

The rearrangement uses TRBV7-8 and TRBJ2-5; tentatively, D is TRBD2 (6 bases). Germline V gene sequence: CDR1 SGHVS, CDR2 FQNEAQ. Trimming took 9 bases from V and 1 from J, leaving 15 bases between them. The CDR3 is made up of 14 amino acids. CDR3 protein: CASNLLAIQETQYF. CDR3 bases: TGTGCCAGTAACCTCCTAGCGATCCAAGAGACCCAGTACTTC. The variable domain in full, completed from reference TRBV7-8 and TRBJ2-5, reads GAGVSQSPRYKVAKRGQDVALRCDPISGHVSLFWYQQALGQGPEFLTYFQNEAQLDKSGLPSDRFFAERPEGSVSTLKIQRTQQEDSAVYLCASNLLAIQETQYFGPGTRLLVL.

This clonotype was picked up many times. The chain employs TRBV12-3 or TRBV12-4 and TRBJ1-2; D call uncertain. The CDR3 is 16 amino acids. Trimming stripped 5 bases from V and 8 bases from J, with 24 bases between. The CDR3 loop reads CASSRTRGLSMEGYTF. Here the CDR3 DNA reads TGTGCCAGCAGTCGCACCCGAGGACTGTCGATGGAGGGCTACACCTTC.